This is a list of T cell receptor beta chains from one sample in a study of Ad26.COV2.S vaccination and SARS-CoV-2 variants. Sequencing used immunoSEQ multiplex PCR; TCRdb keeps in-frame clones, though not all of them. The sample includes some 320,000 clones, more than 70% seen only once; the top ten take approximately 1.9%. Sequencing used peripheral blood, obtained in a trial of Ad26.COV2.S vaccine versus placebo. The receptors derive from a person between 18 and 59 years old who received the Ad26.COV2.S COVID-19 vaccine or a placebo. The CDR3 runs from the conserved cysteine through the conserved F or W. D genes are given only for firm matches. A clone size is listed for some rows: how often the clone was seen (once, few, many), or a class if it is expanded.

d_call	v_call	cdr3_length	clone_size	j_call	cdr3_nt	cdr3_aa
NA	TRBV20-1	11	NA	TRBJ2-1	TGCAGTGCTGGGTTGGGGGATGAGCAGTTCTTC	CSAGLGDEQFF
NA	TRBV3-1/TRBV3-2	12	NA	TRBJ1-6	TGTGCCAGCAGCGACGGGTGGTCACCCCTCCACTTT	CASSDGWSPLHF
TRBD2	TRBV5-1	15	NA	TRBJ2-3	TGCGCCAGCAGCTTGACTAGCGGGGGGACAGATACGCAGTATTTT	CASSLTSGGTDTQYF
NA	TRBV4-3	16	NA	TRBJ1-3	TGCGCCAGCAGCCAAGATGGGGTTTCACGTGGAAACACCATATATTTT	CASSQDGVSRGNTIYF
TRBD2	TRBV10-2	13	NA	TRBJ2-5	TGCGCCAGCACGTCGGCGGGGGTTGAGACCCAGTACTTC	CASTSAGVETQYF
NA	TRBV12-3/TRBV12-4	11	once	TRBJ2-7	TGTGCCACCCAGCGCCTCTACGAGCAGTACTTC	CATQRLYEQYF
NA	TRBV7-2	16	NA	TRBJ2-3	TGTGCCAGCAGCCTCTACACAGGGCCCGGCACAGATACGCAGTATTTT	CASSLYTGPGTDTQYF
TRBD1	TRBV4-1	17	NA	TRBJ1-5	TGCGCCAGCAGCCACATACCCCCCAAGGGGGCTGGGCAGCCCCAGCATTTT	CASSHIPPKGAGQPQHF
NA	TRBV5-1	14	once	TRBJ2-1	TGCGCCAGCAGCTTGTGGGACACCGACAATGAGCAGTTCTTC	CASSLWDTDNEQFF
NA	TRBV11-2	17	NA	TRBJ1-3	TGTGCCAGCAGCGGACACCTCGGGACTTTGGGAGGAAACACCATATATTTT	CASSGHLGTLGGNTIYF
TRBD2	TRBV18	16	NA	TRBJ2-4	TGTGCCAGCTCACCCCTAGCGGATCTAGCCAAAAACATTCAGTACTTC	CASSPLADLAKNIQYF
NA	TRBV6-5	13	NA	TRBJ1-2	TGTGCCAGCAGTCCAGGGGCTAACTATGGCTACACCTTC	CASSPGANYGYTF
NA	TRBV19	14	NA	TRBJ2-7	TGTGCCAGTAGTGTCGGAGGGATCTCCTACGAGCAGTACTTC	CASSVGGISYEQYF
NA	TRBV6-6	14	once	TRBJ2-7	TGTGCCAGCAGTTATGGGTCCAGCCCCTACGAGCAGTACTTC	CASSYGSSPYEQYF
NA	TRBV18	14	NA	TRBJ1-3	TGTGCCAGCTCACCGGTCAACTCTGGAAACACCATATATTTT	CASSPVNSGNTIYF
NA	TRBV12-3/TRBV12-4	13	once	TRBJ1-4	TGTGCCAGCAGCCTCTTCAACAGTGAAAAACTGTTTTTT	CASSLFNSEKLFF
NA	TRBV29-1	13	NA	TRBJ1-1	TGCAGCGCCGCTTGGGGGGGGGACACTGAAGCTTTCTTT	CSAAWGGDTEAFF
NA	TRBV18	12	NA	TRBJ1-5	TGTGCCAGCTCACCCGGCTTTCAGCCCCAGCATTTT	CASSPGFQPQHF
NA	TRBV19	13	NA	TRBJ1-1	TGTGCCAGTAGTAGACAAGTGAACACTGAAGCTTTCTTT	CASSRQVNTEAFF
NA	TRBV12-3/TRBV12-4	13	once	TRBJ1-1	TGTGCCAGCAGTTTAGTGGGGGTCACTGAAGCTTTCTTT	CASSLVGVTEAFF
TRBD1	TRBV15	15	NA	TRBJ1-2	TGTGCCACCAGCAGGGACCCCGGACAGGGCAATGGCTACACCTTC	CATSRDPGQGNGYTF
NA	TRBV6-5	15	NA	TRBJ1-2	TGTGCCAGCAGCGCCCCAAGGGGACCGACCTATGGCTACACCTTC	CASSAPRGPTYGYTF
TRBD1	TRBV7-9	14	NA	TRBJ1-5	TGTGCCAGCAGCCCGGACAGGGCGGATCAGCCCCAGCATTTT	CASSPDRADQPQHF
TRBD1	TRBV18	13	NA	TRBJ1-5	TGTGCCAGCTCACGGACAGGGGGTCAGCCCCAGCATTTT	CASSRTGGQPQHF
NA	TRBV5-4	17	NA	TRBJ2-6	TGTGCCAGCAGCTTGGCCAAGAGGAGCTCTGGGGCCAACGTCCTGACTTTC	CASSLAKRSSGANVLTF
NA	TRBV11-2	12	NA	TRBJ2-7	TGTGCCAGCAGCCCCCGACTGGGCGAGCAGTACTTC	CASSPRLGEQYF
NA	TRBV7-8	14	NA	TRBJ1-1	TGTGCCAGCAGCTTACGGAGGGTTGTCGCTGAAGCTTTCTTT	CASSLRRVVAEAFF
NA	TRBV4-1	13	NA	TRBJ2-5	TGCGCCAGCAGCCAGAGGCAACTGGAGACCCAGTACTTC	CASSQRQLETQYF
NA	TRBV9	16	once	TRBJ2-3	TGTGCCAGCAGCGTAGCCGGGACGCCAAGCACAGATACGCAGTATTTT	CASSVAGTPSTDTQYF
NA	TRBV7-9	15	NA	TRBJ1-1	TGTGCCAGCAGCCGCGAACAGGGTTTGAACACTGAAGCTTTCTTT	CASSREQGLNTEAFF
TRBD1	TRBV5-1	15	NA	TRBJ1-4	TGCGCCAGCAGCCCATCGACAGGGAGTAATGAAAAACTGTTTTTT	CASSPSTGSNEKLFF
NA	TRBV6-2/TRBV6-3	15	NA	TRBJ1-5	TGTGCCAGCAGTTACGGTGTCGGTCTCAATCAGCCCCAGCATTTT	CASSYGVGLNQPQHF
NA	TRBV5-4	15	NA	TRBJ1-6	TGTGCCAGCAGCTTGGGAAGAACTGATAATTCACCCCTCCACTTT	CASSLGRTDNSPLHF
NA	TRBV18	15	NA	TRBJ2-4	TGTGCCAGCTCGGTGACGGAGGGGGCCAAAAACATTCAGTACTTC	CASSVTEGAKNIQYF
NA	TRBV7-6	11	NA	TRBJ1-1	TGTGCCACCAAGGAAGGCACTGAAGCTTTCTTT	CATKEGTEAFF
TRBD2	TRBV4-2	16	NA	TRBJ2-1	TGTGCCAGCAGCCAAGGCAAGCGGGGGGACTACAATGAGCAGTTCTTC	CASSQGKRGDYNEQFF
TRBD1	TRBV4-1	16	few	TRBJ1-1	TGCGCCAGCAGCCAACGGACAGGGAGGCTTGGGACTGAAGCTTTCTTT	CASSQRTGRLGTEAFF
NA	TRBV12-3/TRBV12-4	13	NA	TRBJ2-2	TGTGCCAGCTCGGGGACAAACACCGGGGAGCTGTTTTTT	CASSGTNTGELFF
NA	TRBV21-1	19	NA	TRBJ2-7	TGTGCCAGCAGCAAAGTGGGGCTGAAGGCATGTAAGGTGGGGGAGGAGCAGTACTTC	CASSKVGLKACKVGEEQYF
NA	TRBV18	14	NA	TRBJ2-5	TGTGCCAGCTCACCGATAGCGTTCCAAGAGACCCAGTACTTC	CASSPIAFQETQYF
NA	TRBV29-1	13	few	TRBJ1-1	TGCAGCGCCGCAGGGTTTATGAACACTGAAGCTTTCTTT	CSAAGFMNTEAFF
TRBD1	TRBV19	14	once	TRBJ2-7	TGTGCCAGTAGACGACAGGGGGCGTCCTACGAGCAGTACTTC	CASRRQGASYEQYF
NA	TRBV5-1	17	once	TRBJ2-3	TGCGCCAGCAGCTTGGGAACGAGCTCAGGGGGCACAGATACGCAGTATTTT	CASSLGTSSGGTDTQYF
NA	TRBV3-1/TRBV3-2	11	NA	TRBJ1-2	TGTGCCAGCAGCTCAAGGCGGGGCTACACCTTC	CASSSRRGYTF
NA	TRBV11-1	14	NA	TRBJ1-6	TGTGCCAGCAGCTTAGACAGGGTGGCCTCACCCCTCCACTTT	CASSLDRVASPLHF
TRBD1	TRBV11-3	17	NA	TRBJ1-5	TGTGCCAGCAGCTTCTCAATAGCCGACAGGGGATATCAGCCCCAGCATTTT	CASSFSIADRGYQPQHF
NA	TRBV11-2	14	few	TRBJ2-1	TGTGCCAGCAGCTTAGTGAACCAGGGGCTGGAGCAGTTCTTC	CASSLVNQGLEQFF
TRBD1	TRBV6-5	14	NA	TRBJ1-2	TGTGCCAGCACTCCGCGGGACAGCAACTATGGCTACACCTTC	CASTPRDSNYGYTF
NA	TRBV27	16	NA	TRBJ2-2	TGTGCCAGCAGTTTTAATGGACAAACGAACACCGGGGAGCTGTTTTTT	CASSFNGQTNTGELFF
NA	TRBV6-5	14	NA	TRBJ1-1	TGTGCCAGCAGTTACAGGTCAGGGTACACTGAAGCTTTCTTT	CASSYRSGYTEAFF
NA	TRBV3-1/TRBV3-2	13	NA	TRBJ1-1	TGTGCCAGCAGCCGCCTATTTTACACTGAAGCTTTCTTT	CASSRLFYTEAFF
NA	TRBV7-9	14	NA	TRBJ1-4	TGTGCCAGCAGCCCGGGACTGGGGAATGAAAAACTGTTTTTT	CASSPGLGNEKLFF
NA	TRBV7-8	13	NA	TRBJ2-5	TGTGCCAGCAGCAGGGATTTGAAAGAGACCCAGTACTTC	CASSRDLKETQYF